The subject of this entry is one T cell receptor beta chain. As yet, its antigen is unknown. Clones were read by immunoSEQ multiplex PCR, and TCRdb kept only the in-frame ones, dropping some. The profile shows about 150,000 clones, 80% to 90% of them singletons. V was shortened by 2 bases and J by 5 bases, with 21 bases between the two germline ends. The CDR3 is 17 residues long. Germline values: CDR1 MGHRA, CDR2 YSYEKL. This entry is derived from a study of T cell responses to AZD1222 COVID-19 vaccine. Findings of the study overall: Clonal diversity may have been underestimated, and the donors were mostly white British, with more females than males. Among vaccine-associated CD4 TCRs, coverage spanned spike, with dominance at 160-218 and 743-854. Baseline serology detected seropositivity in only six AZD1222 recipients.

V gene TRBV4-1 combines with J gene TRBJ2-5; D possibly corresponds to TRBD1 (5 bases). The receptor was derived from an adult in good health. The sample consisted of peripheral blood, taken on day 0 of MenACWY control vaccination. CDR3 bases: TGCGCCAGCAGCCAAAGAATAGGGGCAAGTAGCTCTGAGACCCAGTACTTC. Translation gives CASSQRIGASSSETQYF.